One T cell receptor (beta chain) is described in this entry. This clonotype was recorded at least ten times. Its antigen target is currently unknown. There are no base qualities to consult, and no much larger clone falls within one base. The TCR beta CDR3 regions were amplified from RNA transcripts. For the first round of RT-PCR on the TCR CDR3, the HTBI primer set was used together with the Qiagen OneStep RT-PCR kit. The libraries were constructed in a second round of multiplex PCR and then size-selected and purified. The libraries were sequenced on an Illumina HiSeq2000 using paired-end 100 bp reads. The study's own analysis went as follows. SOAPnuke was used to process the raw data, throwing out any read that contained adapters or uncalled bases, had a mean Phred below 15, or lacked an exact constant-primer or identifier match. COPE v1.2.5 was used to merge the high-quality paired reads, and each unique nucleotide sequence was defined as a clonotype. MiTCR v1.1 was used to align clonotypes to the IMGT TRBV, TRBD and TRBJ reference segments. Only V-J combinations with frequency above 0.0001, covering about 99% of repertoires, were analysed. A TCS score was defined as the ratio between F50 (clonal expansion) and ExV (chaos), using BLOSUM62-based TCRdist between CDR3 peptides within each V-J. Welch's t-statistics and random forest reduced approximately 520 V-J features to some 14, which were used in a naive Bayes classifier (R e1071). The raw public data were reprocessed by TCRdb itself: fastp quality trimming at Q25, MiXCR clonotype calling, in-frame beta chains only. Each record represents a unique CDR3 protein, reported with the most common genes and DNA among its rows. The authors' filters were not applied to this entry. The sample yields 300,000 to 500,000 distinct CDR3 sequences; over 12% were counted once. The ten top clones hold 25% to 30% of the sample.

The data are from a study of T cells in Graves' hyperthyroidism and ophthalmopathy (dated by TCRdb to the late 2010s). A note on the overall study: Peripheral blood was collected at initial diagnosis, before any treatment. To identify distinguishing TCR V-J signatures, a discovery cohort of about 100 patients was used, comprising 43 with Graves' ophthalmopathy and under 60 with stable Graves' hyperthyroidism. The approximately 100 discovery patients were randomly split 7:3 into training and test sets. An independent validation cohort of under 20 hyperthyroidism patients and over 15 patients who later progressed to ophthalmopathy tested prospective prediction of ophthalmopathy. Thyroid tissue and blood T-cell repertoires from more than 5 Graves' hyperthyroidism patients were also compared in the study. After sampling, hyperthyroidism patients received methimazole starting at 30 mg daily, and ophthalmopathy patients received high-dose intravenous methylprednisolone. TCR Vbeta CDR3 sequencing of approximately 140 peripheral blood samples (over 40 ophthalmopathy, about 74 hyperthyroidism and around 17 progressor patients) is reported in the paper.

Paper-wide results and their limitations: In validation, progression to ophthalmopathy was predicted by the model with 70.59% sensitivity and around 75% specificity, a median of around 5.9 months before onset. Most expanded thyroid clonotypes (frequency above 0.001) were also detected in blood, a finding suggesting that blood repertoires may reflect thyroid immune responses. Sample size was not statistically predetermined, and investigators were not blinded to group allocation. A model built on a 13 V-J signature distinguished ophthalmopathy from stable hyperthyroidism, reaching 85% to 90% sensitivity and 81.08% specificity in cross-validation and 80%/75% in testing.

Ophthalmopathy patients had moderately to severely active disease, with a Clinical Activity Score of 3 or more, a NOSPECS grade of 4 or more, and a disease duration of less than 3 months. Exclusion was applied to patients with uncontrolled infections, other autoimmune diseases, pregnancy or lactation. Diagnoses relied on clinical symptoms, serum thyroxine and TRAb, thyroid ultrasound and orbital computed tomography. Ficoll-Paque density gradient centrifugation was used to isolate PBMCs from under 11 ml of fresh peripheral blood. Total RNA was extracted with Trizol reagent, and quality was checked on an Agilent 2100 Bioanalyzer. V and J are trimmed by 5 bases and 6 bases, and the gene matches miss 8 bases of the junction. The CDR3 has 15 amino acids, counting the end cysteine and phenylalanine. The retained sequence is limited to the CDR3, 45 bases, with the frame set at the first base. From a lookup of the germline V gene, CDR1 and CDR2 are SGHDN and FVKESK.

The sample comprised blood. This receptor was taken from a man aged 45-65 years with Graves' ophthalmopathy. In this chain, TRBV14 is recombined with TRBJ2-1, with 9 bases matching TRBD2. Here is the DNA: TGTGCCAGCAGCGCGGGACTAGCCCCGGGCAATGAGCAGTTCTTC. This is translated as CASSAGLAPGNEQFF.